The T cell receptor (beta chain) described here comes from a study of shared clonotypes between healthy human individuals (dated by TCRdb to about 2020). For context, the study as a whole: The cohort comprised a couple of women and three men aged 18 to 49 years. Per donor, three plates each were used for CD4 naive and CD4 memory, two for CD8 naive, and one for CD8 memory. To estimate repertoire size and how much clonotypes are shared between individuals, the study performed deep sequencing of blood TCR repertoires from five healthy adults. Different laboratories and diverse techniques were used to prepare libraries and sequence TCR repertoires, to increase sequencing depth and limit assay-specific biases. Between about 0.9 and 9 billion PBMCs per donor were obtained by leukapheresis.

Study-wide findings and limitations: Sampling was restricted to blood, and TCR repertoires in tissues likely differ from the TCR repertoires found in blood. Clonotypes shared by all four sorted-subset donors showed higher generation probabilities than non-shared clonotypes. When a few donors were compared, the shared fraction of clonotypes was around 4.6% for naive CD4, less than 4% for naive CD8, more than 2% for memory CD4, and roughly 0.4% for memory CD8. Rarefaction of sorted-subset datasets indicated incomplete sequencing despite the large sequencing depth. Pairwise subsampling led to the expectation that sequencing depth would affect the degree of clonotype sharing among donors. Because the study included a small number of donors, the genetic and exposure-history diversity represented was limited. Naive subsets generally had larger estimated clonotype richness than memory subsets.

The donors were healthy, HIV-negative adults who had no recently reported acute infections or vaccinations. Only Caucasian adults living in Nashville, Tennessee, USA were represented among the donors. CD4+ T cells were enriched by magnetic negative selection, after which naive cells were positively selected on CD45RA and the negative fraction was taken as the memory subset. Blood was obtained by leukapheresis, after which PBMCs were separated by Ficoll-Histopaque density gradient centrifugation and cryopreserved in liquid nitrogen vapor phase. Analytical flow cytometry was used to check the purity and quantity of each magnetically sorted T cell population. Genomic DNA was isolated from every sorted fraction and measured by UV absorbance on a Nanodrop 2000c. Using the deep immunoSEQ assay, TCR CDR3 regions were amplified from genomic DNA by multiplex PCR. Extracted genomic DNA from each cell subset was distributed evenly across all wells of several immunoSEQ 96-well plates, and each plate was treated as a replicate. For sorted subsets, roughly 200 ng of genomic DNA, equivalent to roughly 30,000 T cell genomes, went into each replicate PCR. Purified libraries were quantified with a Qubit 3.0 fluorometer, sized on a Bioanalyzer 2100, and re-quantified with the KAPA Library Quantification kit. Every immunoSEQ 96-well plate was sequenced on a dedicated single-read 150-cycle Illumina NextSeq 550 flow cell. The study's processing was this. Because the immunoSEQ output included only junctional sequences and no quality scores, the filtering could not be the same as the filtering used for full-length reads. To assign V/J genes and CDR3, sequences were annotated against IMGT germline references using PyIR, a Python wrapper for IgBLAST v1.9. Any read was removed if the V/J assignment was weak (E-value above 1e-6), the CDR3 was missing, or the read contained stop codons, out-of-frame junctions, or ambiguous translated residues. V3J clonotypes were defined as sequences sharing an identical inferred V gene, J gene, and CDR3 amino acid sequence. Percentage overlap between repertoires was computed as shared unique clonotypes divided by the size of the smaller repertoire. Repertoire richness was assessed with RTK rarefaction, the Chao1 estimator, and Recon v2.1 estimates of unobserved clonotypes. Generation probabilities were computed with OLGA for all TCRbeta clonotypes obtained by the gDNA method from several donors. TCRdb retrieved this table from immuneACCESS and kept in-frame rearrangements only. Not all clones are present; in checked studies, unresolved V genes account for under half, and no reason is known for the remainder. V, J and clone size are those of that table, while D and trimming were read from the DNA. For this sample the table gives some 500,000 clones, of which 95% to 96% were detected only once. Under 0.065% of the sample rests with the top ten.

Comment on this clone: There is no known antigen for this receptor. Per-nucleotide qualities are absent, and no much larger clonotype sits a single base away.

The source is a woman in her 30s in good health. Sequenced sample: naive CD4+ T cells sorted from blood. The sample's cell subset or site label, in plain terms: CD45RA+ positively selected.

In nucleotide form, the sequence is TGCGCCAGCAGCGTAGGGAACAGGGACTCTGGAAACACCATATATTTT. Its translation is CASSVGNRDSGNTIYF. The chain joins TRBV5-1 to TRBJ1-3; 6 matching bases give a weak D call of TRBD1. A distance of 14 bases separates the germline ends of V and J, which lose 4 bases and 0 bases respectively. The CDR3 runs 16 residues from the cysteine to the phenylalanine. The CDR3 DNA has 48 bases and is translated from base 1. From a lookup of the germline V gene, CDR1 and CDR2 are SGHRS and YFSETQ. With the rest looked up from the reference TRBV5-1 and TRBJ1-3 genes rather than sequenced, the full variable domain is KAGVTQTPRYLIKTRGQQVTLSCSPISGHRSVSWYQQTPGQGLQFLFEYFSETQRNKGNFPGRFSGRQFSNSRSEMNVSTLELGDSALYLCASSVGNRDSGNTIYFGEGSWLTVV.